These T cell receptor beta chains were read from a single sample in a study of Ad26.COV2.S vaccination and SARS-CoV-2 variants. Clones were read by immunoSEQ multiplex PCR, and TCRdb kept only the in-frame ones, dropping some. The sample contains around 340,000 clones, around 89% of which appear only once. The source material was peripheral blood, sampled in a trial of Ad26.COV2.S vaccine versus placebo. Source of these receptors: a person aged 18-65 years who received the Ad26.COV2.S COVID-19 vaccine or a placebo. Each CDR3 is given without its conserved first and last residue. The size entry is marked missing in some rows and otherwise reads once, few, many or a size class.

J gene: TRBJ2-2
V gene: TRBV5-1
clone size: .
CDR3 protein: ASSSTSGRAGELF

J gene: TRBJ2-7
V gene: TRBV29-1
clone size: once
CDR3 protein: SVEVQTSGNYEQY

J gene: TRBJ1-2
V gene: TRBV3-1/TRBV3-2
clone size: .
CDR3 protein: ASSRDRGYT

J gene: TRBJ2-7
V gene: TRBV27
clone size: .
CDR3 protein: ASKYTSHDSYEQY

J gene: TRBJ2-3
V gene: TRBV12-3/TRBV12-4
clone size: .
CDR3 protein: ASSIRTDTQY

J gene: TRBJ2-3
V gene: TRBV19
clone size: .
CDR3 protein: ASLEPGLAGVGDTQY

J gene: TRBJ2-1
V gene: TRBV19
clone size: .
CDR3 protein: ASSIWRTSGGSSSYNEQF

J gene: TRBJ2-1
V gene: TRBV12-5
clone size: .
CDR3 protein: ASGLGYEQF

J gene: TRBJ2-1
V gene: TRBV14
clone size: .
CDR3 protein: ASSQFSSGTEQF

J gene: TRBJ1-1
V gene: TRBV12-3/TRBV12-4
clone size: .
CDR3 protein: ASNVLGDTEAF

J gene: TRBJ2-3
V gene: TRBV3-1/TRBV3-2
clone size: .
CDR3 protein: ASSHGGGRSTDTQY

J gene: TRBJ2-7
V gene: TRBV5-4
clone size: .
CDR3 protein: ASSLDSISYEQY

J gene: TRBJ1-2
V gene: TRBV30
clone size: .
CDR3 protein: AWNAGNNYGYT

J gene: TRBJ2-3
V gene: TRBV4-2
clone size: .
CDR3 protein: ASSLPQTSTDTQY

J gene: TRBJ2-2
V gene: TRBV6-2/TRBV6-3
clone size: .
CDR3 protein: ASSWDTTNTGELF

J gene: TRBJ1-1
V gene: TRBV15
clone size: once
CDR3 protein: ATSRPGRGNEAF

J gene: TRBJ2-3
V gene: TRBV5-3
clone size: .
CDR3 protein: ARSLEIGLAGGSADTQY

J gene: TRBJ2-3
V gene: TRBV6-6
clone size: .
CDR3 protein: ASSFRLRGGDDTQY

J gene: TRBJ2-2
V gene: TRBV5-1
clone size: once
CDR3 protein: ASSWGYGGNTGELF

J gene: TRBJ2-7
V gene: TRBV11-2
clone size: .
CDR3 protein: ASSLAGALRYEQY

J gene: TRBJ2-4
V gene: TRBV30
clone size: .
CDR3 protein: AWSVGGNIQY

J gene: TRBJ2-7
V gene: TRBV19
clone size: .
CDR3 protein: ASSSGLVNHEQY

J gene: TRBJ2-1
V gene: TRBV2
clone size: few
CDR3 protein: ASRFLGGGYEQF

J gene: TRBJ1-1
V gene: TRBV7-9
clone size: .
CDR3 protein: ASSLGSDGNEAF

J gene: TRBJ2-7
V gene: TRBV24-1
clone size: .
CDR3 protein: ATSDPGQGYEQY

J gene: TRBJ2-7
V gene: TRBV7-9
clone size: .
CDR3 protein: ASSSKGGEQY

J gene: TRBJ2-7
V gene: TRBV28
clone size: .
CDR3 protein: ASSFSGTGGHEQY

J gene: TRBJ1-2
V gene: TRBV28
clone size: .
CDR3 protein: ASSLPLFTDTNGYT

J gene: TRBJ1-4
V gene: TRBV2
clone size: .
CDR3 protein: ASSPSRSIVSGKLF

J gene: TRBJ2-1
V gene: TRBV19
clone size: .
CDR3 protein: ASSSRTDSSYNEQF

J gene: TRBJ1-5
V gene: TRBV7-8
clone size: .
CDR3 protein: ASSSVRGLRNKSNQPQH

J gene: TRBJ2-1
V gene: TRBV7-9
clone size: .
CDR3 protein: ASSLTASNNEQF

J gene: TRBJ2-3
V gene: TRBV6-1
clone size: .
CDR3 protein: ASSDRQEISTDTQY

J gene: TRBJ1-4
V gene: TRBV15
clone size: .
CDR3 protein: ATARGQNNEKLF

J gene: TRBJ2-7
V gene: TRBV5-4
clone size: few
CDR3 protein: ASSLPGQGVAEQY

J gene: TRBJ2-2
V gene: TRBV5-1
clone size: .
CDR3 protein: ASSLQGAQAGELF

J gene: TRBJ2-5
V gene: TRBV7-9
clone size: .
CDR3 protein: ASSLSQTSGETQY

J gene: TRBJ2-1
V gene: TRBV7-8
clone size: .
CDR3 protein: ASSLGASGTDNEQF

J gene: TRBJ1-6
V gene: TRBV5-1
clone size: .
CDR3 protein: ASRPDGVSSPLH

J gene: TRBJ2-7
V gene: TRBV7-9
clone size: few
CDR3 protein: ASSPPRVPYEQY

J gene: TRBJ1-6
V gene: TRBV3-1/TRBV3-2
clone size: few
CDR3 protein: ASSQGQKNSPLH

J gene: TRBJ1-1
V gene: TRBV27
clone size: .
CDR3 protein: ASSFAGPTEAF

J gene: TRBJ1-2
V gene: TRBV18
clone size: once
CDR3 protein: ASSPNLMDRGENGYT

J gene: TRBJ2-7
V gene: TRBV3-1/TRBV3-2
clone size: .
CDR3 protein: ASSQVAYEQY

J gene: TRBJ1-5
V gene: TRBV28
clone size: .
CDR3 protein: ASSPYRQFANQPQH

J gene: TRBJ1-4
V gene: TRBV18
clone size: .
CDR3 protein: ASSDRATNEKLF

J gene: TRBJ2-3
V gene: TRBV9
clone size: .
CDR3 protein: ASSVNTDTQY

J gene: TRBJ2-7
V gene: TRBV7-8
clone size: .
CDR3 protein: ASSSGTSPRRYEQY

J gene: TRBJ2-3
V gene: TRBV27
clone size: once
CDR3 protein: ASSPPGSGTQY

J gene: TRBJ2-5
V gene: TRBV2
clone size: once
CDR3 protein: ASSAEQVQETQY